These 10 T cell receptor beta chains originate from one sample sequenced in a study of T cells in localized non-small cell lung cancer. Sequencing used immunoSEQ multiplex PCR; TCRdb keeps in-frame clones, though not all of them. Of tens of thousands of clones listed, around 86% are singletons. The sample consisted of peripheral blood mononuclear cells, taken before any cancer treatment. The receptors originated from a man aged 40 to 70 with stage III lung adenocarcinoma.

This chain joins TRBV7-7 and TRBJ2-5; D perhaps matches TRBD1 (6 bases). CDR3 length: 14 residues. Germline CDR1 is SSHAT and CDR2 is FNYEAQ (reference sequence). V lost 5 bases to trimming and J lost 5 bases, with 15 bases between them. The CDR3 region is CASSKYRVEETQYF. The CDR3 region has the DNA TGTGCCAGCAGCAAGTACAGGGTTGAGGAGACCCAGTACTTC.

The chain employs TRBV4-1 and TRBJ2-3, with D possibly TRBD1 on 5 matching bases. V gave up 0 bases and J gave up 2 bases, with 18 bases separating them. The CDR3 contains 18 residues. Germline V lookup: CDR1 MGHRA, CDR2 YSYEKL. CDR3 DNA sequence: TGCGCCAGCAGCCAAGATAATGGGGCCCCTCGACACACAGATACGCAGTATTTT. Amino acids: CASSQDNGAPRHTDTQYF.

For the CDR3, the DNA is TGCAGCGTCGCTAGGACGGCGAACACCGGGGAGCTGTTTTTT. Amino acids: CSVARTANTGELFF. The chain joins TRBV29-1 to TRBJ2-2; no clear D. Germline CDR1 is SQVTM and CDR2 is ANQGSEA. The CDR3 runs 14 residues. Trimming took 6 bases from V and 0 from J, leaving 11 bases between them.

The rearrangement uses TRBV30 and TRBJ2-7; D is unclear. The CDR3 contains 11 residues. With 0 bases removed from V and 2 bases from J, the gap between germline ends came to 2 bases. Per the germline V gene, CDR1 is GTSNPN and CDR2 is SVGIG (reference sequence). This CDR3 reads CAWSVTYEQYF. The CDR3 coding sequence is TGTGCCTGGAGTGTCACCTACGAGCAGTACTTC.

The chain carries TRBV13 and TRBJ2-7; 7 nucleotides line up with TRBD2. The CDR3 consists of 14 residues. The V gene's germline CDR1 is PRHDT and CDR2 FYEKMQ (reference sequence). V was clipped by 1 base and J by 6 bases; unmatched bases: 6. The CDR3 loop reads CASSLAAGLGEQYF. CDR3 nucleotide sequence: TGTGCCAGCAGCTTAGCAGCGGGGCTGGGCGAGCAGTACTTC.

As DNA, the CDR3 is TGTGCCAGCAGCTTAGTGCAGGGAGTGAACACTGAAGCTTTCTTT. This encodes CASSLVQGVNTEAFF. The genes are TRBV13 and TRBJ1-1, with a weak D call TRBD1 (5 bases). CDR1 and CDR2 (germline): PRHDT, FYEKMQ (reference sequence). Deletions cut 1 base from V and 0 bases from J, with 9 bases between. This CDR3 is built from 15 residues.

This clone was seen only once. CDR3 nucleotide sequence: TGTGCCAGCAGCTTTTGGCAGGGGGCTAACGAGCAGTACTTC. Its protein is CASSFWQGANEQYF. The rearrangement links TRBV7-2 to TRBJ2-7, with 8 bases identical to TRBD1. The length of the CDR3 is 14 residues. Trimming at V came to 3 bases and at J to 5 bases, leaving 6 bases not matched to a gene. The germline V gene has CDR1 SGHTA and CDR2 FQGNSA. The whole variable domain, filled in from reference TRBV7-2 and TRBJ2-7, reads GAGVSQSPSNKVTEKGKDVELRCDPISGHTALYWYRQSLGQGLEFLIYFQGNSAPDKSGLPSDRFSAERTGGSVSTLTIQRTQQEDSAVYLCASSFWQGANEQYFGPGTRLTVT.

The rearrangement joins TRBV30 to TRBJ1-4, with D unclear. The CDR3 is 13 residues long. Trimming removed 1 base from V and 8 bases from J, with 11 bases in between. The germline CDR1 and CDR2 sequences are GTSNPN and SVGIG (reference sequence). The CDR3 region is CAWSAKGGEKLFF. The CDR3, as DNA: TGTGCCTGGAGTGCAAAGGGCGGCGAAAAACTGTTTTTT. Combining the CDR3 with reference TRBV30 and TRBJ1-4 gives the whole variable domain SQTIHQWPATLVQPVGSPLSLECTVEGTSNPNLYWYRQAAGRGLQLLFYSVGIGQISSEVPQNLSASRPQDRQFILSSKKLLLSDSGFYLCAWSAKGGEKLFFGSGTQLSVL.

This chain joins TRBV4-2 and TRBJ2-3; D uncertain. Germline V gene lookup returns CDR1 LGHNA and CDR2 YNFKEQ. The CDR3 has 16 residues. V was clipped by 0 bases and J by 2 bases, with 12 bases between them. Written as DNA, the CDR3 is TGTGCCAGCAGCCAAGATGGCAGTAGCCACACAGATACGCAGTATTTT. Translating it yields CASSQDGSSHTDTQYF.

The chain employs TRBV5-1 and TRBJ2-1, with D possibly TRBD2 on 6 matching bases. Germline CDR1 and CDR2: SGHRS and YFSETQ. V lost 2 bases and J lost 0, with 9 bases in between. This CDR3 region has 15 residues. The CDR3 DNA reads as TGCGCCAGCAGCTTCGCGGGGAACTCCTACAATGAGCAGTTCTTC. This sequence encodes CASSFAGNSYNEQFF.